Listed below are T cell receptor beta chains from one sample, sequenced in a study of CD8 T cells in ankylosing spondylitis. TCRdb recomputed calls from the 5' RACE reads with MiXCR, one row per CDR3 protein. The table has roughly 180,000 distinct CDR3 sequences, 9.8% seen once. What was sequenced was blood, either unsorted or a sorted T cell fraction (not recorded which). These receptors were obtained from a female donor with ankylosing spondylitis or in good health (not recorded which). The CDR3 runs from the conserved cysteine through the conserved F or W. A D gene is named only where the DNA matches it firmly. Clone size is given for some rows only: seen once, a few or many times, or a class if the clone is expanded.

abundance: few; v_gene: TRBV2; j_gene: TRBJ1-2; d_gene: .; CDR3nt: TGTGCCAGCAGTGAGAATGGTTACTATGGCTACACCTTC; CDR3aa: CASSENGYYGYTF
abundance: many; v_gene: TRBV20-1; j_gene: TRBJ2-7; d_gene: TRBD2; CDR3nt: TGCAGTGCTACTCTACTAGCGGGAGGAGAGGGGGAGCAGTACTTC; CDR3aa: CSATLLAGGEGEQYF
abundance: many; v_gene: TRBV7-9; j_gene: TRBJ2-7; d_gene: .; CDR3nt: TGTGCCAGCAGCCACCACGGCTCCTACGAGCAGTACTTC; CDR3aa: CASSHHGSYEQYF
abundance: many; v_gene: TRBV10-3; j_gene: TRBJ2-1; d_gene: .; CDR3nt: TGTGCCATCAGTGAGTCGACGCAGAGGTATAGCAGCGAGCAGTTCTTC; CDR3aa: CAISESTQRYSSEQFF
abundance: .; v_gene: TRBV7-9; j_gene: TRBJ1-1; d_gene: .; CDR3nt: TGTGCCAGCAGCTTAGGACTCGGAGGCACTGAAGCTTTCTTT; CDR3aa: CASSLGLGGTEAFF
abundance: few; v_gene: TRBV12-3/TRBV12-4; j_gene: TRBJ1-2; d_gene: .; CDR3nt: TGTGCCAGCAGTCACAGGGAAGGCTACACCTTC; CDR3aa: CASSHREGYTF
abundance: few; v_gene: TRBV27; j_gene: TRBJ2-1; d_gene: .; CDR3nt: TGTGCCAGCAGTTCCCTAGCCTACAAAGAGCAGTTCTTC; CDR3aa: CASSSLAYKEQFF
abundance: .; v_gene: TRBV6-2/TRBV6-3; j_gene: TRBJ2-2; d_gene: .; CDR3nt: TGTGCCAGCAGTTACTTGGGAACTGACACCGGGGAGCTGTTTTTT; CDR3aa: CASSYLGTDTGELFF
abundance: once; v_gene: TRBV20-1; j_gene: TRBJ2-7; d_gene: .; CDR3nt: TGCAGTGCTACTGGGGGGACCTACGAGCAGTACTTC; CDR3aa: CSATGGTYEQYF
abundance: few; v_gene: TRBV20-1; j_gene: TRBJ1-2; d_gene: .; CDR3nt: TGCAGTGCTTTAGGCGGCTACACCTTC; CDR3aa: CSALGGYTF
abundance: many; v_gene: TRBV6-5; j_gene: TRBJ2-2; d_gene: .; CDR3nt: TGTGCCAGCAGGCGGTCCGGGGAGCTGTTTTTT; CDR3aa: CASRRSGELFF
abundance: few; v_gene: TRBV7-8; j_gene: TRBJ1-1; d_gene: .; CDR3nt: TGTGCCAGCAGCTTACTCGCAGGGGCTGAAGCTTTCTTT; CDR3aa: CASSLLAGAEAFF
abundance: many; v_gene: TRBV4-2; j_gene: TRBJ2-1; d_gene: .; CDR3nt: TGTGCCAGCAGCCCCCGAAGCGGCCCCAGCTCCTACAATGAGCAGTTCTTC; CDR3aa: CASSPRSGPSSYNEQFF
abundance: few; v_gene: TRBV7-6; j_gene: TRBJ2-5; d_gene: .; CDR3nt: TGTGCCAGCAGCTTAGCGGTAGGGGCGGGGGAGACCCAGTACTTC; CDR3aa: CASSLAVGAGETQYF
abundance: few; v_gene: TRBV9; j_gene: TRBJ1-2; d_gene: TRBD1; CDR3nt: TGTGCCAGCAGCCCCGGGGGACAGGTCGTAACTCCCTATGGCTACACCTTC; CDR3aa: CASSPGGQVVTPYGYTF
abundance: .; v_gene: TRBV20-1; j_gene: TRBJ1-2; d_gene: .; CDR3nt: TGCAGTGCTACCGGTACGTTCGGCGGCTACACCTTC; CDR3aa: CSATGTFGGYTF
abundance: many; v_gene: TRBV5-1; j_gene: TRBJ1-1; d_gene: .; CDR3nt: TGCGCCAGCAGCTTGGCCGGGACATTGATGAACACTGAAGCTTTCTTT; CDR3aa: CASSLAGTLMNTEAFF
abundance: .; v_gene: TRBV10-3; j_gene: TRBJ1-2; d_gene: .; CDR3nt: TGTGCCATCAGGTCGGAAAGTACCTATGGCTACACCTTC; CDR3aa: CAIRSESTYGYTF
abundance: .; v_gene: TRBV12-3/TRBV12-4; j_gene: TRBJ2-1; d_gene: .; CDR3nt: TGTGCCAGCGGACTGGGGGTCTCCTACAATGAGCAGTTCTTC; CDR3aa: CASGLGVSYNEQFF
abundance: .; v_gene: TRBV7-9; j_gene: TRBJ1-4; d_gene: TRBD1; CDR3nt: TGTGCCAGCAGCCGTACAGGGGGGAATGAAAAACTGTTTTTT; CDR3aa: CASSRTGGNEKLFF
abundance: .; v_gene: TRBV7-9; j_gene: TRBJ1-1; d_gene: .; CDR3nt: TGTGCCAGCAGCTTAGCCGTTATGAACACTGAAGCTTTCTTT; CDR3aa: CASSLAVMNTEAFF
abundance: .; v_gene: TRBV9; j_gene: TRBJ1-1; d_gene: .; CDR3nt: TGTGCCAGCAGCCCTTCGAACACTGAAGCTTTCTTT; CDR3aa: CASSPSNTEAFF
abundance: .; v_gene: TRBV6-5; j_gene: TRBJ2-1; d_gene: TRBD2; CDR3nt: TGTGCCAGCAGTTACGGGACGGGAGGGGGTGAGCAGTTCTTC; CDR3aa: CASSYGTGGGEQFF
abundance: .; v_gene: TRBV10-3; j_gene: TRBJ1-5; d_gene: .; CDR3nt: TGTGCCGGTGGAGAAAATCAGCCCCAGCATTTT; CDR3aa: CAGGENQPQHF
abundance: .; v_gene: TRBV20-1; j_gene: TRBJ2-7; d_gene: .; CDR3nt: TGCAGTGCTAGGTATGGTTACGAGCAGTACTTC; CDR3aa: CSARYGYEQYF
abundance: .; v_gene: TRBV7-8; j_gene: TRBJ2-1; d_gene: .; CDR3nt: TGTGCCAGCAGCCCATGGGAGAGCTCCTACAATGAGCAGTTCTTC; CDR3aa: CASSPWESSYNEQFF
abundance: few; v_gene: TRBV4-1; j_gene: TRBJ2-1; d_gene: .; CDR3nt: TGCGCCAGCAGCCATACTGCATACAATGAGCAGTTCTTC; CDR3aa: CASSHTAYNEQFF
abundance: few; v_gene: TRBV10-1; j_gene: TRBJ2-3; d_gene: TRBD2; CDR3nt: TGCGCCAGCAGTGAGTCGAAGCGGGAGGGGACAGATACGCAGTATTTT; CDR3aa: CASSESKREGTDTQYF
abundance: .; v_gene: TRBV12-3/TRBV12-4; j_gene: TRBJ2-3; d_gene: .; CDR3nt: TGTGCCAGCAGTTTAACGACGCGAGATACGCAGTATTTT; CDR3aa: CASSLTTRDTQYF
abundance: .; v_gene: TRBV13; j_gene: TRBJ2-3; d_gene: .; CDR3nt: TGTGCCAGCAGCTCCTTATCCCCCGGGACTGAAACCACCTATACGCAGTATTTT; CDR3aa: CASSSLSPGTETTYTQYF
abundance: few; v_gene: TRBV7-9; j_gene: TRBJ2-5; d_gene: .; CDR3nt: TGTGCCAGCAGCCAACAGGGGGGCGGGAGATCAGAGACCCAGTACTTC; CDR3aa: CASSQQGGGRSETQYF
abundance: few; v_gene: TRBV25-1; j_gene: TRBJ1-2; d_gene: .; CDR3nt: TGTGCCAGCAGTGGTCTCTTCGACTATGGCTACACCTTC; CDR3aa: CASSGLFDYGYTF
abundance: many; v_gene: TRBV5-1; j_gene: TRBJ2-2; d_gene: TRBD1; CDR3nt: TGCGCCAGCAGCTCCCCCCCTGGACAGGGGAGGACCGGGGAGCTGTTTTTT; CDR3aa: CASSSPPGQGRTGELFF
abundance: few; v_gene: TRBV3-1; j_gene: TRBJ1-1; d_gene: .; CDR3nt: TGTGCCAGCAGCAATTGGACAAGGATGAACACTGAAGCTTTCTTT; CDR3aa: CASSNWTRMNTEAFF
abundance: few; v_gene: TRBV9; j_gene: TRBJ2-7; d_gene: TRBD2; CDR3nt: TGTGCCAGCAGCGCAACTAGCGGCTCCTACGAGCAGTACTTC; CDR3aa: CASSATSGSYEQYF
abundance: .; v_gene: TRBV10-3; j_gene: TRBJ2-7; d_gene: .; CDR3nt: TGTGCCTCTTCAGGACCCGTCTACGAGCAGTACTTC; CDR3aa: CASSGPVYEQYF
abundance: .; v_gene: TRBV28; j_gene: TRBJ2-7; d_gene: TRBD1; CDR3nt: TGTGCCAGCAGTTTAGCGGCCGGGACAGGGGTCTACGAGCAGTACTTC; CDR3aa: CASSLAAGTGVYEQYF